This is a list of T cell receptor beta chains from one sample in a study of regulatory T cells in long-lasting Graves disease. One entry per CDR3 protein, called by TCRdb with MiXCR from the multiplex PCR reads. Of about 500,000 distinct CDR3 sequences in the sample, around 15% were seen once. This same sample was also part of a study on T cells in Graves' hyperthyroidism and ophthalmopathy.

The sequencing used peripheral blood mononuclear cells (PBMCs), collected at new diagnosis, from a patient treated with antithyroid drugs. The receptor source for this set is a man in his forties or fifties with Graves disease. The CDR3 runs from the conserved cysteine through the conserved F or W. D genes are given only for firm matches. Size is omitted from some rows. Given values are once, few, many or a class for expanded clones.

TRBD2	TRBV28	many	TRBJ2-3	CASSGWVRESDTQYF	TGTGCCAGCAGTGGGTGGGTGCGGGAGTCAGATACGCAGTATTTT
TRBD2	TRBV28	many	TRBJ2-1	CATLEGLATGEQFF	TGTGCCACATTGGAGGGACTAGCTACCGGGGAGCAGTTCTTC
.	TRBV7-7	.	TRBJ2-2	CASSHRTPGPNTGELFF	TGTGCTAGCAGCCATAGGACTCCCGGTCCGAACACCGGGGAGCTGTTTTTT
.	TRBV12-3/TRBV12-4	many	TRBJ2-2	CASSPLRNTGELFF	TGTGCCAGCAGCCCCCTCCGGAACACCGGGGAGCTGTTTTTT
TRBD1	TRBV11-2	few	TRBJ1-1	CASSRGTGGLTEAFF	TGTGCCAGCAGCCGCGGGACAGGGGGCCTCACTGAAGCTTTCTTT
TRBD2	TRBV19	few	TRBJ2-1	CASRGAGLIYNEQFF	TGTGCCAGCCGAGGAGCGGGACTAATCTACAATGAGCAGTTCTTC
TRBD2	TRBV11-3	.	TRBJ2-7	CASSHGLAGGLSYEQYF	TGTGCCAGCAGCCACGGACTAGCGGGAGGCCTTTCCTACGAGCAGTACTTC
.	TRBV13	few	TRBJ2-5	CASSLGQGWKTQYF	TGTGCCAGCAGCTTAGGCCAGGGCTGGAAGACCCAGTACTTC
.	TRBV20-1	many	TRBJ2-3	CSANTDTQYF	TGCAGTGCTAACACAGATACGCAGTATTTT
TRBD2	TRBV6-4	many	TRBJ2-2	CASSDGLAGPHTGELFF	TGTGCCAGCAGTGACGGTTTAGCGGGACCTCACACCGGGGAGCTGTTTTTT
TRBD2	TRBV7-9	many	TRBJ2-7	CASSQSGAYEQYF	TGTGCCAGCAGCCAAAGCGGGGCCTACGAGCAGTACTTC
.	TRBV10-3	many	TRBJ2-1	CAITQDSSYNEQFF	TGTGCCATCACACAAGACTCCTCCTACAATGAGCAGTTCTTC
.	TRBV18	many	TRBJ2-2	CASSPNTGELFF	TGTGCCAGCAGCCCCAACACCGGGGAGCTGTTTTTT
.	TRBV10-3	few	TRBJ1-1	CAIRQKAEAFF	TGTGCCATCAGGCAGAAGGCTGAAGCTTTCTTT
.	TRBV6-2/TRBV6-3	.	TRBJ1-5	CASRRDPSNQPQHF	TGTGCCAGCAGGAGGGACCCTAGCAATCAGCCCCAGCATTTT
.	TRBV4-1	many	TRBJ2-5	CASSQREGETQYF	TGCGCCAGCAGCCAGCGTGAGGGAGAGACCCAGTACTTC
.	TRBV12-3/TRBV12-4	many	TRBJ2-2	CASSLKQNTGELFF	TGTGCCAGCAGTTTGAAACAGAACACCGGGGAGCTGTTTTTT
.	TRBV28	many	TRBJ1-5	CTSSVGLLSNQPQHF	TGTACCAGCAGCGTAGGACTCCTTAGCAATCAGCCCCAGCATTTT
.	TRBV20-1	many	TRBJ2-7	CSAPEGGGF	TGCAGTGCCCCGGAGGGGGGGGGATTC
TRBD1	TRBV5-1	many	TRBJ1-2	CASSPMTGNNYGYTF	TGCGCCAGCAGCCCTATGACAGGGAATAACTATGGCTACACCTTC
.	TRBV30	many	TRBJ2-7	CAWSAGGLYF	TGTGCCTGGAGTGCAGGGGGACTCTACTTC
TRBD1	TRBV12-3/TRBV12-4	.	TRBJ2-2	CASRGDRDTGELFF	TGTGCCAGCAGAGGTGACAGGGACACCGGGGAGCTGTTTTTT
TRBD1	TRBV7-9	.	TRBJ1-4	CASSTGDSRNEKLFF	TGTGCCAGCAGCACCGGGGACAGTCGAAATGAAAAACTGTTTTTT
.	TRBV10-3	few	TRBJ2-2	CAIKGTGELFF	TGTGCCATCAAAGGGACCGGGGAGCTGTTTTTT
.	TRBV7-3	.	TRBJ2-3	CASSLTTATDTQYF	TGTGCCAGCAGCTTAACGACAGCTACAGATACGCAGTATTTT
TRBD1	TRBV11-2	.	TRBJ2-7	CASSLEGRGLREQYF	TGTGCCAGCAGCTTAGAGGGCAGGGGGCTCCGGGAGCAGTACTTC